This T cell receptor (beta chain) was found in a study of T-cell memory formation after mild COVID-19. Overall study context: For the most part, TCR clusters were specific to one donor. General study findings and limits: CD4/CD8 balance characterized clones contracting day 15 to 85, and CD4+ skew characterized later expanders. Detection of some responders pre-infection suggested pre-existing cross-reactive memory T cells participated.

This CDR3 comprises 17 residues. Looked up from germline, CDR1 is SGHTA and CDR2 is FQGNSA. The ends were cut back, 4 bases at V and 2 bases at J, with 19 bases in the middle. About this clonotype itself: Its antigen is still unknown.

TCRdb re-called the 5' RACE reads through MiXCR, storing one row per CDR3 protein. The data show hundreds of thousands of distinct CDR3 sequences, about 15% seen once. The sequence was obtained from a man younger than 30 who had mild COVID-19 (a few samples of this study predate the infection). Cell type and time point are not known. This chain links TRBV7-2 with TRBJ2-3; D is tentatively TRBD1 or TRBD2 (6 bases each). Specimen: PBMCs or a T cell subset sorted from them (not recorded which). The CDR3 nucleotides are TGTGCCAGCAGCTCCCCGGTCCGGGGGCGATTCACAGATACGCAGTATTTT. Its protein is CASSSPVRGRFTDTQYF.